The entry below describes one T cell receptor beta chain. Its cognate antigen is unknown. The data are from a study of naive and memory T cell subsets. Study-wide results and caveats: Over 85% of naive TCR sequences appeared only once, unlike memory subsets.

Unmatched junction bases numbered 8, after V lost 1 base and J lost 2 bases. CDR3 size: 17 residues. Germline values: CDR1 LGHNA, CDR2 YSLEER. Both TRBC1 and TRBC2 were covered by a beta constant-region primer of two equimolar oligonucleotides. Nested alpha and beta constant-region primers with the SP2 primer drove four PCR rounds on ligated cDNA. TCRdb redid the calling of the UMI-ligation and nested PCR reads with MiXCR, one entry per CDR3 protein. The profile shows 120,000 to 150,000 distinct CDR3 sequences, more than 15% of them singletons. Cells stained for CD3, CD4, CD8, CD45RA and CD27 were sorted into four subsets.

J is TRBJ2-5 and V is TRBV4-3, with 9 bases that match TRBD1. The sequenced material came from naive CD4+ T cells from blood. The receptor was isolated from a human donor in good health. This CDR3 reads CASSQGRSGTGQETQYF. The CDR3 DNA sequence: TGCGCCAGCAGCCAAGGGAGATCCGGGACAGGGCAAGAGACCCAGTACTTC.